This is a list of T cell receptor beta chains from one sample in a study of glioma-infiltrating T cells after dendritic cell vaccination. Sequencing was performed with immunoSEQ multiplex PCR; in TCRdb, only in-frame clones are kept and a portion is missing. The repertoire holds approximately 110,000 clones, with roughly 90% as singletons. Sequenced material: blood, taken after dendritic cell vaccination. Receptor source: a human donor with glioblastoma. CDR3s include the opening cysteine and the closing phenylalanine or tryptophan. D genes are given only for firm matches. Only some rows state a clone size, as once, few, many or a class for expanded clones.

D | J | V | size | DNA | CDR3
- | TRBJ1-2 | TRBV19 | - | TGTGCCAGTAGTGCGGCAGGGGTCGACTATGGCTACACCTTC | CASSAAGVDYGYTF
- | TRBJ2-2 | TRBV28 | once | TGTGCCAGCATAAGAAGCGGGCCGAACACCGGGGAGCTGTTTTTT | CASIRSGPNTGELFF
- | TRBJ2-1 | TRBV6-1 | - | TGTGCCAGCAGTGGCCACACTAGAACTGAGCAGTTCTTC | CASSGHTRTEQFF
- | TRBJ1-5 | TRBV6-1 | - | TGTGCCAGCAGTCAGGACAGATCCAATCAGCCCCAGCATTTT | CASSQDRSNQPQHF
- | TRBJ1-2 | TRBV13 | - | TGTGCCAGCAGCCCACAGGGTGGTCTATTATACGGCTACACCTTC | CASSPQGGLLYGYTF
- | TRBJ1-1 | TRBV29-1 | - | TGCAGCGTAGACAGGAACACTGAAGCTTTCTTT | CSVDRNTEAFF
- | TRBJ1-5 | TRBV5-6 | - | TGTGCCAGCAGCTTGGCGGGCCAGAGGGTCCAGCCCCAGCATTTT | CASSLAGQRVQPQHF
TRBD1 | TRBJ1-2 | TRBV6-5 | once | TGTGCCAGCAGTGCACAGGGGATAACCCATGGCTACACCTTC | CASSAQGITHGYTF
- | TRBJ1-3 | TRBV19 | once | TGTGCCAGTAGTGTAGGGACAAGCTCTGGAAACACCATATATTTT | CASSVGTSSGNTIYF
- | TRBJ2-1 | TRBV29-1 | - | TGCAGCGTTGTTGCTCTAGCCAATGAGCAGTTCTTC | CSVVALANEQFF
- | TRBJ1-5 | TRBV28 | - | TGTGCCAGCAGTTACAGGTTCGGGAATCAGCCCCAGCATTTT | CASSYRFGNQPQHF
TRBD1 | TRBJ1-1 | TRBV7-3 | few | TGTGCCAGCAGCTCACAGGGGGAGGGCACTGAAGCTTTCTTT | CASSSQGEGTEAFF
TRBD2 | TRBJ2-1 | TRBV7-2 | once | TGTGCCAGCAGCTTAACCAGCGGGAACTACAATGAGCAGTTCTTC | CASSLTSGNYNEQFF
- | TRBJ1-5 | TRBV19 | - | TGTGCCAGCAAACTAATCCTGGGGGGTCAGCCCCAGCATTTT | CASKLILGGQPQHF
- | TRBJ1-2 | TRBV30 | - | TGTGCCTGGACCCCCGACACTGCTAACTATGGCTACACCTTC | CAWTPDTANYGYTF
- | TRBJ2-1 | TRBV29-1 | once | TGCAGCGTTGACCAGGGAAGGTTCTACAATGAGCAGTTCTTC | CSVDQGRFYNEQFF
TRBD1 | TRBJ2-1 | TRBV5-4 | - | TGTGCCAGCAGGCCGGGACAGGGGCTTTACAATGAGCAGTTCTTC | CASRPGQGLYNEQFF
TRBD1 | TRBJ1-4 | TRBV19 | once | TGTGCCACTACGGGACAGGCCAGGAAAACAACTAATGAAAAACTGTTTTTT | CATTGQARKTTNEKLFF
- | TRBJ2-7 | TRBV15 | - | TGTGCCACCAGCAGAGAGGGGGGTAACTACGAGCAGTACTTC | CATSREGGNYEQYF
TRBD1 | TRBJ1-1 | TRBV19 | - | TGTGCCAGTAGTAAACCGGGACAGGGTCCGGGCACTGAAGCTTTCTTT | CASSKPGQGPGTEAFF
TRBD1 | TRBJ2-7 | TRBV5-5 | - | TGTGCCAGCAGCTTGGCGGGACAGGGGGCTGTCTACGAGCAGTACTTC | CASSLAGQGAVYEQYF
- | TRBJ2-1 | TRBV20-1 | - | TGCAGTGCTAGAGAGGCGGGTGAGCAGTTCTTC | CSAREAGEQFF
- | TRBJ1-6 | TRBV6-1 | - | TGTGCCAGCAGGGAGGGGAGTAATTCACCCCTCCACTTT | CASREGSNSPLHF
TRBD2 | TRBJ2-7 | TRBV6-6 | - | TGTGCCAGCAGTTCCGGGACTAGCGGGAGGTACGAGCAGTACTTC | CASSSGTSGRYEQYF
- | TRBJ1-2 | TRBV6-5 | - | TGTGCCAGCAGTTACTCCCGAAGCACCGGGGAGGATGGCTACACCTTC | CASSYSRSTGEDGYTF
TRBD1 | TRBJ1-1 | TRBV29-1 | once | TGCAGCGGGGGACAGACTATGAACACTGAAGCTTTCTTT | CSGGQTMNTEAFF
- | TRBJ1-6 | TRBV19 | - | TGTGCCAGTAGTATATCTGAGAATTCACCCCTCCACTTT | CASSISENSPLHF
- | TRBJ2-1 | TRBV5-1 | - | TGCGCCAGCAGCTCGCAGGGGTTCAATGAGCAGTTCTTC | CASSSQGFNEQFF
- | TRBJ1-4 | TRBV7-2 | once | TGTGCCAGCAGCCAATGGCGGGAAAAACTGTTTTTT | CASSQWREKLFF
TRBD1 | TRBJ2-3 | TRBV29-1 | - | TGCAGCGTTTCGGACAGGGACGGGGCAGATACGCAGTATTTT | CSVSDRDGADTQYF
TRBD2 | TRBJ2-7 | TRBV6-5 | - | TGTGCCAGCAGTCGCGGGGGGAGCTCCTACGAGCAGTACTTC | CASSRGGSSYEQYF
TRBD1 | TRBJ2-1 | TRBV11-3 | - | TGTGCCAGCAGCGGTCGGACAGGTTACAATGAGCAGTTCTTC | CASSGRTGYNEQFF
TRBD1 | TRBJ2-2 | TRBV9 | - | TGTGCCAGCAGCGTAGTGGACAGGGTTCGTTCCGGGGAGCTGTTTTTT | CASSVVDRVRSGELFF
TRBD2 | TRBJ2-4 | TRBV5-1 | - | TGCGCCAGCAGCCGGGGGGATATAGGAGTGGGGTTCGACAAAAACATTCAGTACTTC | CASSRGDIGVGFDKNIQYF
- | TRBJ2-6 | TRBV5-1 | - | TGCGCCAGCAGCTTGGCTGGGCAGGGAACTCTTGGGGCTGGGGCCAACGTCCTGACTTTC | CASSLAGQGTLGAGANVLTF
TRBD1 | TRBJ1-2 | TRBV5-1 | - | TGCGCCAGCAGCTTGAAGCAGGGGGCCCTCAACTATGGCTACACCTTC | CASSLKQGALNYGYTF
- | TRBJ1-6 | TRBV13 | - | TGTGCCAGCAGCTTATACCGACAGTCTAATAATTCACCCCTCCACTTT | CASSLYRQSNNSPLHF
- | TRBJ1-1 | TRBV30 | - | TGTGCCTTAGGACAGATGAACACTGAAGCTTTCTTT | CALGQMNTEAFF
- | TRBJ1-6 | TRBV25-1 | - | TGTGCCAGCAGCAGGGGTTCCTATAATTCACCCCTCCACTTT | CASSRGSYNSPLHF
TRBD1 | TRBJ2-5 | TRBV7-2 | - | TGTGCCAGCAGCCAGCACCCGGGACAGGGAAGGGGGCAAGAGACCCAGTACTTC | CASSQHPGQGRGQETQYF
- | TRBJ2-2 | TRBV27 | - | TGTGCCAGCCTCGCGAACGGGGGAACCGGGGAGCTGTTTTTT | CASLANGGTGELFF
TRBD2 | TRBJ2-1 | TRBV28 | - | TGTGCCAGCAGTTCGTTGAGCGGGAGGGGCTCCTACAATGAGCAGTTCTTC | CASSSLSGRGSYNEQFF
- | TRBJ2-7 | TRBV10-3 | - | TGTGCCATCAGCGACAGTCCCTACGAGCAGTACTTC | CAISDSPYEQYF
- | TRBJ1-1 | TRBV2 | - | TGTGCCAGCAGTGAGGTGGCTCAGGGAGAAGCTTTCTTT | CASSEVAQGEAFF
- | TRBJ1-2 | TRBV14 | - | TGTGCCAGCAGCCGGATAGGGACTTTCGGCTACACCTTC | CASSRIGTFGYTF
TRBD1 | TRBJ1-1 | TRBV18 | - | TGTGCCAGCTCACCACCGACAGGGGATTATGCTGAAGCTTTCTTT | CASSPPTGDYAEAFF
TRBD1 | TRBJ1-5 | TRBV9 | - | TGTGCCAGCAGCTCGGGACAGGGGCGGGGGCAGCCCCAGCATTTT | CASSSGQGRGQPQHF
TRBD1 | TRBJ1-2 | TRBV6-5 | - | TGTGCCAGCAAACTACAGGGGGCTGGCTACACCTTC | CASKLQGAGYTF
- | TRBJ1-2 | TRBV7-9 | - | TGTGCCAGCAGCTTAGGACTGGCAGTTAACTATGGCTACACCTTC | CASSLGLAVNYGYTF
- | TRBJ1-3 | TRBV10-3 | - | TGTGCCATCAGTGACCCGCCGGGGACTGGAAACACCATATATTTT | CAISDPPGTGNTIYF
- | TRBJ1-1 | TRBV5-1 | few | TGCGCCAGCAGCTCTTCGGGGTACCCCACTGAAGCTTTCTTT | CASSSSGYPTEAFF
- | TRBJ2-3 | TRBV30 | - | TGTGCCTGGAGTGTTAGCGGAGATACGCAGTATTTT | CAWSVSGDTQYF
- | TRBJ1-4 | TRBV5-1 | - | TGCGCCAGCAGCATACTACCCGTGTCTCGGGGGAGTGAAAAACTGTTTTTT | CASSILPVSRGSEKLFF
- | TRBJ1-2 | TRBV10-3 | - | TGTGCCATCAGTCGGGACACAGCTAACTATGGCTACACCTTC | CAISRDTANYGYTF
- | TRBJ2-3 | TRBV30 | - | TGTGCCTGGAGTGCCATTTGGCCAAGCACAGATACGCAGTATTTT | CAWSAIWPSTDTQYF
TRBD1 | TRBJ2-7 | TRBV19 | - | TGTGCCAGTAAACCGGGACAGGGGGACTCCTACGAGCAGTACTTC | CASKPGQGDSYEQYF
- | TRBJ2-2 | TRBV18 | - | TGTGCCAGCTCACCACTTCTAGCCGGGGAGCTGTTTTTT | CASSPLLAGELFF
TRBD1 | TRBJ2-6 | TRBV5-1 | - | TGCGCCAGCAGCTTGGAAGGCCCGGACAGGGCGACTGGGGCCAACGTCCTGACTTTC | CASSLEGPDRATGANVLTF
- | TRBJ2-1 | TRBV7-9 | - | TGTGCCAGCAGCTTACCTTGGTTAGCGAGCAATGAGCAGTTCTTC | CASSLPWLASNEQFF
- | TRBJ1-2 | TRBV5-1 | - | TGCGCCAGCAGCTTGTTGCCAGGTGGAGGAGATGGCTACACCTTC | CASSLLPGGGDGYTF